This TCR beta chain was obtained from a study of graft-versus-host responses after intestinal transplantation. The overall study: Transplantation in recipients was multivisceral, liver-intestinal, or isolated intestinal. Whole-study results and caveats: Early after transplant, HvG declines were associated with peak levels of circulating GvH clones.

The V and J ends lost 3 bases and 4 bases, in that order; junction bases with no gene match: 0. The germline V gene has CDR1 MNHEY and CDR2 SMNVEV (reference sequence). The CDR3 is made up of 13 amino acids. TCRdb's table, derived via immunoSEQ multiplex PCR, lists solely in-frame clones and lacks some. The data contain approximately 5,000 clones, 69% of them singletons. As regards this clone: Its antigen is undetermined.

Graft material was processed, releasing intraepithelial and lamina propria lymphocytes. This TCR came from a human patient who received an intestinal transplant, so some T cells may come from the graft donor. The chain couples TRBV27 to TRBJ1-2; 9 bases agree with TRBD1. Sequencing was performed on ileum tissue, taken roughly 310 days after intestinal transplant. The CDR3 loop reads CASSLTGGYGYTF. The DNA of the CDR3 is TGTGCCAGCAGTTTGACAGGGGGCTATGGCTACACCTTC.